This T cell receptor (beta chain) was captured in a study of regulatory T cells in long-lasting Graves disease. Whole-study context: Persistent cases took antithyroid drugs over 5 years and stayed TSH receptor antibody positive. General study findings and limits: New patients shared fewer public clonotypes (approximately 970) than persistent patients did (roughly 2,500). Sample size was small, which may have lowered accuracy. Favoring TRBV28, TRBJ1-2 and TRBJ2-5 was a feature seen in persistent disease.

This sample's time point: persistent/refractory GD, antithyroid drugs over 5 years with positive TRAb. PBMC RNA served as the TCR library source. In germline, CDR1 is SGHVS, CDR2 FNYEAQ. The CDR3 totals 16 residues. J was trimmed by 6 bases and V by 1 base; bases with no gene match: 4. As for this clonotype: What it binds is not known.

With iRepertoire HTBI primers and Arm-PCR of CDR3 regions, TCR beta libraries were built. In TCRdb, the multiplex PCR reads were re-called with MiXCR into one record per CDR3 protein. The sample holds around 510,000 distinct CDR3 sequences, less than 25% seen once. The chain links TRBV7-6 to TRBJ2-2; the match to TRBD2 covers 11 bases. Here the sequenced sample was peripheral blood mononuclear cells (PBMCs), taken when the disease was refractory, from a patient treated with antithyroid drugs. The clonotype was recovered from a female donor with Graves disease. CDR3 protein: CASSLELAGVPGELFF. DNA of the CDR3: TGTGCCAGCAGCTTAGAACTAGCGGGAGTACCCGGGGAGCTGTTTTTT.